These 9 T cell receptor beta chains were sequenced from one sample in a study of Ad26.COV2.S vaccination and SARS-CoV-2 variants. Measured with immunoSEQ multiplex PCR; TCRdb has only the in-frame clones, and not every one. Altogether about 350,000 clones are present, just over 90% being singletons, with the ten largest covering about 3.9%. Sequencing was performed on peripheral blood, taken after recovery from COVID-19. The origin of the receptors is a human donor who had recovered from COVID-19.

The gene calls are TRBV6-1 and TRBJ1-5, with 10 bases identical to TRBD1. V dropped 3 bases and J dropped 7; count of bases not matched to a gene: 3. The CDR3 totals 14 residues. CDR1 is MNHNS and CDR2 is SASEGT in the germline V gene. CDR3 coding DNA: TGTGCCAGCAGTGACCGGGACAGGGGACAGCCCCAGCATTTT. Translation gives CASSDRDRGQPQHF.

The chain uses TRBV6-1 and TRBJ2-4; TRBD1 matches at 9 bases. There are 16 residues in the CDR3. Germline CDR1 and CDR2: MNHNS and SASEGT. Germline trimming cut 0 bases from V and 5 bases from J; bases unmatched to any gene: 5. Here the CDR3 reads CASSEAPTGGENIQYF. In DNA form, the CDR3 reads TGTGCCAGCAGTGAAGCGCCGACAGGGGGTGAAAACATTCAGTACTTC.

V gene TRBV9 combines with J gene TRBJ2-5, with TRBD1 identical over 9 bases. Germline V gene data show CDR1 as SGDLS and CDR2 as YYNGEE. The ends lost 2 bases at V and 3 bases at J; junction bases unmatched: 2. The CDR3 spans 14 residues. CDR3 bases: TGTGCCAGCAGCGTCGACAGGGGGAAAGAGACCCAGTACTTC. This sequence encodes CASSVDRGKETQYF. Full variable domain (outside the CDR3, taken from reference TRBV9 and TRBJ2-5): DSGVTQTPKHLITATGQRVTLRCSPRSGDLSVYWYQQSLDQGLQFLIQYYNGEERAKGNILERFSAQQFPDLHSELNLSSLELGDSALYFCASSVDRGKETQYFGPGTRLLVL.

The chain carries TRBV6-5 and TRBJ1-2, with 8 bases fitting TRBD1. The V gene's germline CDR1 is MNHEY and CDR2 SVGAGI. The CDR3 sequence is 14 residues long. Germline trimming cut 7 bases from V and 4 bases from J; bases unmatched to any gene: 8. This CDR3 reads CASTQGAVGYGYTF. CDR3 sequence (DNA): TGTGCCAGCACCCAGGGGGCGGTCGGCTATGGCTACACCTTC.

The CDR3 region has the DNA TGCGCCAGCAGCTTGGACATGGATCAGCCCCAGCATTTT. This gives the protein CASSLDMDQPQHF. The J gene is TRBJ1-5, the V gene TRBV5-1, with D uncertain. Germline V lookup: CDR1 SGHRS, CDR2 YFSETQ. Trimming took off 0 bases at V and 5 bases at J, with 6 bases between the two ends. The CDR3 sequence is 13 residues long.

The genes are TRBV14 and TRBJ2-7, with a weak D call TRBD2 (6 bases). The CDR3 covers 14 residues. Trimming shortened V by 1 base and J by 4 bases, and 11 bases separated the two germline ends. Germline assignment: CDR1 SGHDN and CDR2 FVKESK. The CDR3 sequence: CASSQVGGVYEQYF. As DNA, the CDR3 is TGTGCCAGCAGCCAAGTGGGGGGAGTTTACGAGCAGTACTTC. Using reference TRBV14 and TRBJ2-7 for the parts outside the CDR3, the full variable domain is EAGVTQFPSHSVIEKGQTVTLRCDPISGHDNLYWYRRVMGKEIKFLLHFVKESKQDESGMPNNRFLAERTGGTYSTLKVQPAELEDSGVYFCASSQVGGVYEQYFGPGTRLTVT.

The chain has TRBV6-2 or TRBV6-3 and TRBJ1-5; D remains unclear. The CDR3 sequence is 14 residues long. CDR1 MNHEY and CDR2 SVGEGT come from the germline V gene. Trimming cost V 4 bases and J 0 bases, with 7 bases left between them. The DNA of the CDR3 is TGTGCCAGCAGTTTTCAGTATAGCAATCAGCCCCAGCATTTT. It specifies CASSFQYSNQPQHF.

On this clone: The junction does not match germline at one end; this may be a read error. The chain links TRBV4-1 to TRBJ1-3; 7 bases are a match to TRBD1. Germline CDR1 MGHRA, CDR2 YSYEKL. The length of the CDR3 is 11 residues. CDR3 sequence reads: CASSQGMGQPF. Here the CDR3 DNA reads TGCGCCAGCAGCCAAGGGATGGGACAGCCTTTT.

In the case of this clone: Additional DNA sequences in this sample encode the identical CDR3. The genes are TRBV18 and TRBJ2-3, with D hard to call. The germline gives CDR1 KGHSH, CDR2 LQKENI. This CDR3 has 11 residues. Trimming took off 3 bases at V and 5 bases at J, with 3 bases between the two ends. This CDR3 is CASSPGDTQYF. The CDR3 nucleotides are TGTGCCAGCTCACCCGGAGATACGCAGTATTTT.